The T cell receptor beta chain described here comes from a study of cytomegalovirus exposure and HLA in healthy donors. Study-wide results and caveats: The authors confirmed in vitro that three CMV-associated chains were specific for CMV antigens.

Both 60 Vbeta primers and 13 Jbeta primers went into the PCR. Profiling relied on immunoSEQ multiplex PCR, and the TCRdb table lists in-frame clones only, not all of them. The data contain 300,000 or so clones, about 83% of them singletons. In the case of this clone: The antigen remains undetermined.

V was clipped by 5 bases and J by 2 bases, with 7 bases between them. The CDR3 loop spans 12 amino acids. The germline gives CDR1 SNHLY, CDR2 FYNNEI. The receptor comes from a woman aged 35 to 49 in good health and CMV-seropositive. The sequenced sample consisted of PBMCs. The rearrangement uses TRBV2 and TRBJ2-7; D is ambiguous. The CDR3 nucleotides are TGTGCCAGCAGTATTGCGGCCTACGAGCAGTACTTC. This translates into CASSIAAYEQYF. Full variable domain (outside the CDR3, taken from reference TRBV2 and TRBJ2-7): EPEVTQTPSHQVTQMGQEVILRCVPISNHLYFYWYRQILGQKVEFLVSFYNNEISEKSEIFDDQFSVERPDGSNFTLKIRSTKLEDSAMYFCASSIAAYEQYFGPGTRLTVT.